This T cell receptor (beta chain) was obtained from a study of blood T cell repertoires in COVID-19. Authors' data handling: Counts of nucleated cells, estimated from reference gene primer amplification, were obtained. Method: immunoSEQ multiplex PCR; TCRdb's copy keeps in-frame clones and lacks some. That table furnishes V, J and clone size, whereas the DNA furnished D and trimming. The data hold approximately 250,000 clones, with roughly 83% observed a single time. Unmatched junction bases numbered 4, after V lost 4 bases and J lost 3 bases. CDR3 length: 15 residues. From germline, CDR1 is SGHRS and CDR2 YFSETQ.

This TCR derives from a woman older than 75 with COVID-19, enrolled during active disease. The chain employs TRBV5-1 and TRBJ1-5, with 10 bases matching TRBD1. The sequenced sample was peripheral blood. CDR3 sequence (DNA): TGCGCCAGCAGCAAAGGGACAGGGGCCAATCAGCCCCAGCATTTT. Translated, it gives CASSKGTGANQPQHF.